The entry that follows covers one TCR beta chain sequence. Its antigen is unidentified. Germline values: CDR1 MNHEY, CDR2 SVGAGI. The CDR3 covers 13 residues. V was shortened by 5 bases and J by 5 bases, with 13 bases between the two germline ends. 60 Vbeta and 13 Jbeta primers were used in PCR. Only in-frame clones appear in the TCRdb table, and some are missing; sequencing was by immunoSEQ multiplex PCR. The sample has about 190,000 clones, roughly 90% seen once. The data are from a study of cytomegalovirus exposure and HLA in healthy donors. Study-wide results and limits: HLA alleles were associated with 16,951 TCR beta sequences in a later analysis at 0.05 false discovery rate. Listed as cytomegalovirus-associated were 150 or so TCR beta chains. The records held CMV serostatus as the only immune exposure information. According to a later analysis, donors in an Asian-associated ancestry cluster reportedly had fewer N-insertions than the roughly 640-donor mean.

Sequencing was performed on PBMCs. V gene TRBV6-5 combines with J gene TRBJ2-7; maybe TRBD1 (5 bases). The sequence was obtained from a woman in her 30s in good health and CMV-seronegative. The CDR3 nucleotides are TGTGCCAGCAGTATGACAGTGAAGGACGAGCAGTACTTC. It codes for CASSMTVKDEQYF.